The clone carrying this TCR beta chain was seen many times. The antigen is unknown. This sample includes further DNA sequences coding for the same CDR3. The data were obtained in a study of shared clonotypes between healthy human individuals. Study conclusions and caveats: An effect of sequencing depth on clonotype sharing among donors was expected.

The CDR3 totals 14 residues. V was cut by 5 bases and J by 1 base, with 11 bases left in between. Per germline, CDR1 SGHAT and CDR2 FQDESV (reference sequence). The assay was immunoSEQ multiplex PCR, and TCRdb's table has in-frame clones only and misses some. The repertoire includes some 490,000 clones, 65% to 85% of them detected once, and roughly 13% sits in the top ten. The receptor was derived from a woman aged 40-49 years in good health. Some clones in this sample may be carry-over from other donors' samples. The chain joins TRBV11-1 to TRBJ1-1; tentatively, D is TRBD1 (6 bases). The sequencing input was PBMCs. CDR3 residues: CASSADRTNTEAFF. CDR3 coding DNA: TGTGCCAGCAGCGCAGACAGGACGAACACTGAAGCTTTCTTT.